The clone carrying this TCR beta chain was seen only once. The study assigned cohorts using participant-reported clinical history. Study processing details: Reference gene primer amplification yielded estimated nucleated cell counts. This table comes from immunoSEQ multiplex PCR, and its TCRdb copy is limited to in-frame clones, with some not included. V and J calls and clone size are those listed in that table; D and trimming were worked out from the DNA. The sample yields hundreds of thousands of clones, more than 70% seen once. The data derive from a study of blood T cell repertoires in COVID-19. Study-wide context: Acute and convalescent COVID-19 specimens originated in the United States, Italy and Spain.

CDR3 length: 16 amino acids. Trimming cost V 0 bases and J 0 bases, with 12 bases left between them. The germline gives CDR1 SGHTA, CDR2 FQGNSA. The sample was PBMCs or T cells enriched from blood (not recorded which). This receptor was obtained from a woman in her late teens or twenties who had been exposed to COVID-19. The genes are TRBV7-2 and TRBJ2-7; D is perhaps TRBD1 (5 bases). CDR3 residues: CASSLARDGHSYEQYF. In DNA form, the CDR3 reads TGTGCCAGCAGCTTAGCGAGAGACGGACACTCCTACGAGCAGTACTTC.